This is a list of T cell receptor beta chains from one sample in a study of CD8 T cells in Susac syndrome. A single record per CDR3 protein comes from TCRdb applying MiXCR to the immunoSEQ multiplex PCR reads. The sample lists tens of thousands of distinct CDR3 sequences, 96% seen once, with more than 0.5% in the top ten. The sequencing sample was made of CD8+ T cells from PBMCs. The receptors were gathered from a human donor with Susac syndrome. Each CDR3 is given with its conserved first and last residue. The order of the fields is V gene, clone size, J gene, CDR3 length, D gene, CDR3 DNA, CDR3 protein. D genes are given only for firm matches. Expanded clones get a size class; other rows say once, few or many, or leave the size out.

>TRBV20-1|.|TRBJ1-1|14|.
TGCAGTGCAAGGCCGGGGGCCATGAACACTGAAGCTTTCTTT
CSARPGAMNTEAFF
>TRBV7-3|.|TRBJ2-6|15|TRBD1
TGTGCCAGCAGCCGACAGGGGAATGGGGCCAACGTCCTGACTTTC
CASSRQGNGANVLTF
>TRBV20-1|.|TRBJ2-5|18|.
TGCAGTGCTAAGGGGGGCCTAGAGGGGGGGACACACCAAGAGACCCAGTACTTC
CSAKGGLEGGTHQETQYF
>TRBV12-3/TRBV12-4|.|TRBJ1-5|14|.
TGTGCCAGCAGTCTACCAGGAGGCAATCAGCCCCAGCATTTT
CASSLPGGNQPQHF
>TRBV29-1|few|TRBJ1-1|13|.
TGCAGCGTTAAGGGGGGAATGAACACTGAAGCTTTCTTT
CSVKGGMNTEAFF
>TRBV7-2|once|TRBJ2-1|13|TRBD1
TGTGCCAGCAGCTTAGGAAGACAGGGGGAACAGTTCTTC
CASSLGRQGEQFF
>TRBV12-3/TRBV12-4|.|TRBJ2-5|14|.
TGTGCCAGCAGTTTATTCGGGGACCAAGAGACCCAGTACTTC
CASSLFGDQETQYF
>TRBV27|.|TRBJ2-2|14|.
TGTGCCAGCAGTTCGGGACCCTACACCGGGGAGCTGTTTTTT
CASSSGPYTGELFF
>TRBV30|.|TRBJ2-5|16|TRBD2
TGTGCCTGGACCGCCTCCGGACTAGCGGGCCCCGAGACCCAGTACTTC
CAWTASGLAGPETQYF
>TRBV14|.|TRBJ1-1|12|.
TGTGCCAGCAGCCAAGCTGGGAACACAGCTTTCTTT
CASSQAGNTAFF
>TRBV15|.|TRBJ2-3|13|.
TGTGCCACCAGCAGAGCTGGACCAGATACGCAGTATTTT
CATSRAGPDTQYF
>TRBV3-1|.|TRBJ1-4|14|.
TGTGCCAGCAGCTTGGGAGACAGGAATGAAAAACTGTTTTTT
CASSLGDRNEKLFF
>TRBV18|.|TRBJ2-5|13|.
TGTGCCAGCTCACCACGAGAAACAGAGACCCAGTACTTC
CASSPRETETQYF
>TRBV6-5|.|TRBJ2-3|18|TRBD2
TGTGCCAGCAGTTCAACTGCCTTTAGCGGGGAGGTAACAGATACGCAGTATTTT
CASSSTAFSGEVTDTQYF
>TRBV27|.|TRBJ1-4|14|TRBD1
TGTGCCAGCAGTTTTGAGGGGGCCGGTGAAAAACTGTTTTTT
CASSFEGAGEKLFF
>TRBV18|.|TRBJ2-5|15|TRBD2
TGTGCCAGCTCACCAGCGGGGGAGAGGGGAGAGACCCAGTACTTC
CASSPAGERGETQYF
>TRBV28|.|TRBJ1-5|15|.
TGTGCCAGCTTGACTAGGACGTATAGCAATCAGCCCCAGCATTTT
CASLTRTYSNQPQHF